This TCR beta chain is drawn from a study of blood T cells in healthy people across ages. Study at large: T cells yielded about one barcoded beta molecule per two cells through template switching.

Through a sample-barcoded 5' primer and a J-beta primer mix, a second PCR was run for roughly 7 to 12 cycles. Every sample produced at least 3 million CDR3-containing paired-end reads. TCRdb processed the 5' RACE reads anew with MiXCR; each CDR3 protein has one entry. The repertoire holds 870,000 or so distinct CDR3 sequences, with around 28% as singletons. Trimming shortened V by 0 bases and J by 1 base, and 6 bases separated the two germline ends. The CDR3 sequence is 15 residues long. The germline V gene has CDR1 MNHEY and CDR2 SMNVEV (reference sequence). The chain recombines TRBV27 with TRBJ2-2; no reliable D call. Sequencing was carried out using blood. The receptor comes from an elderly woman in good health. CDR3 in amino acids: CASSLSTVNTGELFF. The CDR3 DNA reads as TGTGCCAGCAGTTTATCCACGGTGAACACCGGGGAGCTGTTTTTT.